This T cell receptor (beta chain) was obtained from a study of T cell changes during pregnancy in multiple sclerosis. J lost 8 bases, V lost 5 bases, and 12 bases had no gene match. The germline CDR1 and CDR2 sequences are MNHEY and SVGAGI. The CDR3 has 15 amino acids. Clones were read by immunoSEQ multiplex PCR, and TCRdb kept only the in-frame ones, dropping some. The top ten clones hold 0.99% of a sample with around 92,000 clones, over 85% of them seen once. Sequencing was performed on peripheral blood, taken after pregnancy. The receptor's source is a female donor with multiple sclerosis, enrolled in a pregnancy study. The chain carries TRBV6-5 and TRBJ1-2, with 9 bases that match TRBD1. This chain's CDR3 is CASSGRGTGRRGYTF. The CDR3 nucleotides read TGTGCCAGCAGTGGCCGAGGGACAGGGAGGCGCGGCTACACCTTC.